Presented here are 7 T cell receptor beta chains from one specimen sequenced in a study of T cells in Graves' hyperthyroidism and ophthalmopathy. TCR beta CDR3 sequences were amplified from RNA transcripts. The primer set for the first-round RT-PCR of the TCR CDR3 was HTBI. TCRdb used MiXCR to reprocess the multiplex PCR reads, holding one entry per CDR3 protein. The top ten hold over 35% of the sample, which has about 380,000 distinct CDR3 sequences, approximately 17% seen once. Sequenced material: blood. These TCRs come from a man between 18 and 29 years old with Graves' ophthalmopathy.

The chain recombines TRBV6-1 with TRBJ1-5; D unclear. V was cut by 3 bases and J by 0 bases, with 9 bases left in between. This CDR3 spans 15 amino acids. Germline V gene lookup returns CDR1 MNHNS and CDR2 SASEGT. The CDR3 here is CASSESGISNQPQHF. CDR3 coding DNA: TGTGCCAGCAGTGAGTCAGGAATTAGCAATCAGCCCCAGCATTTT.

CDR3 bases: TGTGCCAGCAGTGAATGGGGGACCCCCAGCTCCTATAATTCACCCCTCCACTTT. Amino acid sequence: CASSEWGTPSSYNSPLHF. This chain connects TRBV6-1 to TRBJ1-6, with a possible D match to TRBD1 (5 bases). The CDR3 is made up of 18 amino acids. Germline V gene lookup returns CDR1 MNHNS and CDR2 SASEGT. Between the trimmed V and J ends, which lost 2 bases and 0 bases, there was a span of 14 bases.

The chain is built from TRBV24-1 and TRBJ2-2; weak D call: TRBD2 (6 bases). CDR1 and CDR2 (germline): KGHDR, SFDVKD. The germline V and J ends were trimmed by 3 bases and 6 bases, with 10 bases remaining between them. This CDR3 comprises 14 residues. CDR3 DNA: TGTGCCACCAGTGATGCTCCGGGGGCCGGGGAGCTGTTTTTT. Protein sequence: CATSDAPGAGELFF.

In this sample, this clonotype turned up many times. V is TRBV13 and J is TRBJ2-3; 8 bases line up with TRBD2. Trimming cost V 5 bases and J 2 bases; bases outside gene matches: 9. Germline V CDR1 and CDR2: PRHDT, FYEKMQ (reference sequence). This CDR3 contains 16 residues. CDR3 protein: CASSPRGSGNTDTQYF. CDR3 in DNA: TGTGCCAGCAGCCCCCGGGGTAGCGGGAACACAGATACGCAGTATTTT. Looking up the rest from reference TRBV13 and TRBJ2-3 gives the full variable domain: AAGVIQSPRHLIKEKRETATLKCYPIPRHDTVYWYQQGPGQDPQFLISFYEKMQSDKGSIPDRFSAQQFSDYHSELNMSSLELGDSALYFCASSPRGSGNTDTQYFGPGTRLTVL.

This clonotype was picked up many times. J is TRBJ1-2 and V is TRBV24-1, with D maybe TRBD1 (5 bases). The V gene's germline CDR1 is KGHDR and CDR2 SFDVKD. V was pared by 6 bases and J by 3 bases, with 10 bases between. The CDR3 spans 13 residues. For the CDR3, the DNA is TGTGCCACCAGTCCATCGGGGGACTATGGCTACACCTTC. This sequence encodes CATSPSGDYGYTF.

In this sample, this clonotype turned up many times. V usage is TRBV20-1 and J usage is TRBJ2-3; 8 nucleotides match TRBD1. The germline V gene has CDR1 DFQATT and CDR2 SNEGSKA (reference sequence). V lost 1 base, J lost 1 base, and 4 bases stayed unmatched. This CDR3 spans 15 amino acids. CDR3 DNA: TGCAGTGCTAGAGGCAGGGGGCAGGGCACAGATACGCAGTATTTT. Translated: CSARGRGQGTDTQYF.

This clonotype came up many times. The chain combines TRBV7-9 with TRBJ1-2; tentative D call: TRBD1 (5 bases). Germline V gives CDR1 SEHNR, CDR2 FQNEAQ (reference sequence). The CDR3 has 16 residues. Trimming removed 6 bases from V and 5 bases from J, with 22 bases in between. Here the CDR3 reads CASSFPGDPMRYGYTF. The CDR3 DNA follows: TGTGCCAGCAGTTTCCCGGGGGACCCAATGCGGTATGGCTACACCTTC.